Following are 8 T cell receptor beta chains from one sample sequenced in a study of blood T cell dynamics during melanoma immunotherapy. The table came from immunoSEQ multiplex PCR; TCRdb's copy has only in-frame clones and leaves some out. Of about 20,000 clones in the sample, under 90% were seen once. Time point here: pre-treatment baseline. The sample in question was blood, obtained from a patient treated with checkpoint blockade. These receptors were obtained from a human donor with melanoma.

This clone was picked up one time. The rearrangement links TRBV13 to TRBJ2-7; D possibly corresponds to TRBD1 (5 bases). The CDR3 contains 14 residues. In germline, CDR1 is PRHDT, CDR2 FYEKMQ (reference sequence). V was pared by 3 bases and J by 4 bases, with 13 bases between. For the CDR3, the DNA is TGTGCCAGCAGCTTCAGGGCCCTGGGGTACGAGCAGTACTTC. This codes for CASSFRALGYEQYF.

This rearrangement joins TRBV11-3 to TRBJ1-2; TRBD1 is a possible D gene (5 bases). Germline V gene sequence: CDR1 SGHNT, CDR2 YENEEA. This CDR3 is 13 amino acids long. Trimming took 1 base from V and 3 from J, leaving 6 bases between them. The CDR3 loop is CASSLGQYYGYTF. DNA for the CDR3: TGTGCCAGCAGCTTAGGACAGTACTATGGCTACACCTTC.

The J gene is TRBJ1-6, the V gene TRBV9, with TRBD1 as a possible D gene (5 bases). Germline V gene sequence: CDR1 SGDLS, CDR2 YYNGEE. Trimming took off 4 bases at V and 8 bases at J, with 16 bases between the two ends. The CDR3 is made up of 15 amino acids. CDR3 in DNA: TGTGCCAGCAGCTCCCCTCAGGGTCGGGATTCACCCCTCCACTTT. Protein sequence: CASSSPQGRDSPLHF.

The V gene is TRBV21-1, the J gene TRBJ2-7; whether TRBD2, the table's D call, matches the DNA was not checked. TRBV21-1 is a pseudogene segment. This CDR3 region has 16 residues. As DNA, the CDR3 is TGTGCCAGCAGCAAAGCGAGGACTCCGTTCTCCTACGAGCAGTACTTC. Its translation is CASSKARTPFSYEQYF.

The chain combines TRBV7-2 with TRBJ1-3, with TRBD1 matching over 7 bases. Germline V gene lookup returns CDR1 SGHTA and CDR2 FQGNSA. The J segment lost 5 bases and the V segment lost 6 bases, leaving 7 bases of the junction unmatched. CDR3 length: 14 amino acids. CDR3 coding DNA: TGTGCCAGCAGTTCCGACAGGGAACGAAACACCATATATTTT. This sequence encodes CASSSDRERNTIYF.

The gene calls are TRBV7-2 and TRBJ2-1, with 9 bases matching TRBD2. Germline V gives CDR1 SGHTA, CDR2 FQGNSA. Losses at the gene ends were 2 bases for V and 6 bases for J; bases not matched to a gene: 8. The CDR3 loop spans 16 amino acids. Here the CDR3 DNA reads TGTGCCAGCAGCTTATTTGGCGGGAGGGGGGTCAATGAGCAGTTCTTC. Protein: CASSLFGGRGVNEQFF.

This rearrangement joins TRBV29-1 to TRBJ1-1; TRBD1 is a possible D gene (6 bases). Germline CDR1 reads SQVTM; CDR2 reads ANQGSEA. This CDR3 contains 12 residues. Trimming took 4 bases from V and 5 from J, leaving 11 bases between them. The CDR3 sequence: CSVGQVGTEAFF. CDR3 in DNA: TGCAGCGTTGGACAGGTGGGGACTGAAGCTTTCTTT.

The genes are TRBV9 and TRBJ2-7; D remains unclear. This CDR3 has 13 residues. V was pared by 0 bases and J by 7 bases, with 11 bases between. The germline gives CDR1 SGDLS, CDR2 YYNGEE. The CDR3 bases are TGTGCCAGCAGCGTAGCCCCCTTACGGGAGCAGTACTTC. Translation: CASSVAPLREQYF. Filled out from reference TRBV9 and TRBJ2-7, the complete variable domain reads DSGVTQTPKHLITATGQRVTLRCSPRSGDLSVYWYQQSLDQGLQFLIQYYNGEERAKGNILERFSAQQFPDLHSELNLSSLELGDSALYFCASSVAPLREQYFGPGTRLTVT.